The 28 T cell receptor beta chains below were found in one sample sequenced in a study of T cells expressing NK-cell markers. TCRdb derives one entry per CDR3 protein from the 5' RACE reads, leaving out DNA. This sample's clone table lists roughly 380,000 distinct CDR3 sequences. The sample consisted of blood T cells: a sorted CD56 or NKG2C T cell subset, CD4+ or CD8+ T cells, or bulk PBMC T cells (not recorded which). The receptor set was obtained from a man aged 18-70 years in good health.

The CDR3 sequence is CASSPWGAITEAFF. The chain carries TRBV11-1 and TRBJ1-1; TCRdb reports TRBD1, a call that lacks DNA to check it against. This CDR3 spans 14 amino acids. Looked up from germline, CDR1 is SGHAT and CDR2 is FQDESV (reference sequence). Filled out from reference TRBV11-1 and TRBJ1-1, the complete variable domain reads EAEVAQSPRYKITEKSQAVAFWCDPISGHATLYWYRQILGQGPELLVQFQDESVVDDSQLPKDRFSAERLKGVDSTLKIQPAELGDSAMYLCASSPWGAITEAFFGQGTRLTVV.

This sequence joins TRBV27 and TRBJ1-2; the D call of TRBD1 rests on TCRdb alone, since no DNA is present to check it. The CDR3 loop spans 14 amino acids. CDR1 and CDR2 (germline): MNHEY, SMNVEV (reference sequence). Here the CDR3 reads CASSPSGRAYGYTF.

The CDR3 loop reads CASSLRGTVKDEQYF. The chain employs TRBV28 and TRBJ2-7; TCRdb indicates TRBD1, and absent DNA this call remains unverified. This CDR3 has 15 amino acids. Germline loops: CDR1 MDHEN, CDR2 SYDVKM.

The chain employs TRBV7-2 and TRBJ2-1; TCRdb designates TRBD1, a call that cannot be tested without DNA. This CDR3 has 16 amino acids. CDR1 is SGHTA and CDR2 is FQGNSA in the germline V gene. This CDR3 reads CASSLGDRRLRNEQFF.

CDR3: CASSDTRYTYNEQFF. The chain links TRBV6-4 to TRBJ2-1; the TRBD2 assignment by TCRdb is unverifiable without DNA. Germline V gene sequence: CDR1 MRHNA, CDR2 SNTAGT. The CDR3 contains 15 residues.

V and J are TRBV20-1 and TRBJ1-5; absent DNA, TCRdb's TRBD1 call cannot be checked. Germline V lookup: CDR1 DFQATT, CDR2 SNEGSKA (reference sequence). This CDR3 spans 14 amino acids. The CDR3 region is CSARDRMGVEPQHF.

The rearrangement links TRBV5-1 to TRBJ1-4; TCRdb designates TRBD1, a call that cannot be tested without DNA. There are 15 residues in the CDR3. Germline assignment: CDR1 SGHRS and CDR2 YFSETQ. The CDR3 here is CASSLGTGEEGKLFF.

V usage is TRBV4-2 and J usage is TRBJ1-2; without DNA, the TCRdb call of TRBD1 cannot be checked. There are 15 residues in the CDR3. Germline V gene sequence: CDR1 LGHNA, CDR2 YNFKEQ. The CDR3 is CASSQAMQGPYGYTF.

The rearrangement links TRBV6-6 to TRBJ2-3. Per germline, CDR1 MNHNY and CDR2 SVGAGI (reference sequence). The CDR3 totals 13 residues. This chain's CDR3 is CASRSLAPDTQYF.

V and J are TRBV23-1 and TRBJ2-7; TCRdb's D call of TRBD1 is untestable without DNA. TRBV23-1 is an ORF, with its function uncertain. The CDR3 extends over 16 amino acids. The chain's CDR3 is CASSERDWDSYYEQYF.

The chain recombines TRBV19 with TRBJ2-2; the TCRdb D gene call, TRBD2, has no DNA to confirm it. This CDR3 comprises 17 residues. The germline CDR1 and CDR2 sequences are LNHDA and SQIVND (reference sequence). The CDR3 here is CASQRRAGGRNTGELFF.

CDR3 sequence: CASSLGRPSGGRTDTQYF. The chain is built from TRBV5-1 and TRBJ2-3; no DNA is available, so the TRBD2 call from TCRdb remains unchecked. Per the germline V gene, CDR1 is SGHRS and CDR2 is YFSETQ. The CDR3 runs to 18 residues.

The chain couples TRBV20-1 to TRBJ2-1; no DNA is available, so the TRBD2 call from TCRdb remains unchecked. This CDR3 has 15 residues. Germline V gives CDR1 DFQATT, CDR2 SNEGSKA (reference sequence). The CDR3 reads CSASGSGGARNEQFF.

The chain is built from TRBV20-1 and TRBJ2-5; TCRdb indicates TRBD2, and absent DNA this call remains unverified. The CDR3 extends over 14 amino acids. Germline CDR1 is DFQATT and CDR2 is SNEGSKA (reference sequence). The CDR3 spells CSARDWTSSETQYF.

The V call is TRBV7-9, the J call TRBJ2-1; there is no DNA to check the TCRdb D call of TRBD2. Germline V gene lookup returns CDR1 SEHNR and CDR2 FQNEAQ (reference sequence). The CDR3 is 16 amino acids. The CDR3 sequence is CASSLGGGGAYNEQFF. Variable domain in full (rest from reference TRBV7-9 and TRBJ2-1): DTGVSQNPRHKITKRGQNVTFRCDPISEHNRLYWYRQTLGQGPEFLTYFQNEAQLEKSRLLSDRFSAERPKGSFSTLEIQRTEQGDSAMYLCASSLGGGGAYNEQFFGPGTRLTVL.

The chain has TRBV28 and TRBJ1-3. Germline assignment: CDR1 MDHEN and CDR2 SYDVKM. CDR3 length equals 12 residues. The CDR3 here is CASSFAYNTIYF.

CDR3: CASSLGDIYLANYGYTF. The rearrangement links TRBV5-1 to TRBJ1-2; TCRdb returns TRBD1, unconfirmable since there is no DNA. This CDR3 has 17 residues. Per germline, CDR1 SGHRS and CDR2 YFSETQ.

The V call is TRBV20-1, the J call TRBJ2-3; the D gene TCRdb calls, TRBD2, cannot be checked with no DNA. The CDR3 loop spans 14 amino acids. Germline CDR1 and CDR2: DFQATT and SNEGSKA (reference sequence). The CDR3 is CSATGTSKSGTQYF.

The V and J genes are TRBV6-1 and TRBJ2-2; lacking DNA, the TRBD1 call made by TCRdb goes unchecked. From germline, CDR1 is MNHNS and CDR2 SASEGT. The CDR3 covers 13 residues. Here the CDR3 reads CASRPQGIGELFF.

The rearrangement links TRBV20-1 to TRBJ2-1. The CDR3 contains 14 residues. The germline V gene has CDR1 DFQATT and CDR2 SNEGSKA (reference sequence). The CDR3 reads CSAKDVLSYNEQFF.

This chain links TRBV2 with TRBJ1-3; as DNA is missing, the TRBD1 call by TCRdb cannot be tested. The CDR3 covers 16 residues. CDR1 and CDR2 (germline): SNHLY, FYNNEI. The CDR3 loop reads CASRPGQGANGNTIYF.

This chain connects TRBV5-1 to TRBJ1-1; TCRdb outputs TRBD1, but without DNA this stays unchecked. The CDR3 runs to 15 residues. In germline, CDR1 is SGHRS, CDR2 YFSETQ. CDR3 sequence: CASTPSGNMNTEAFF.

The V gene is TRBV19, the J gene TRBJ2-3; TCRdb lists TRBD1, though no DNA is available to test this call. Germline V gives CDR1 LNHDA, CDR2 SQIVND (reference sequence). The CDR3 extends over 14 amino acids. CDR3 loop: CAKTEHSKIDTQYF.

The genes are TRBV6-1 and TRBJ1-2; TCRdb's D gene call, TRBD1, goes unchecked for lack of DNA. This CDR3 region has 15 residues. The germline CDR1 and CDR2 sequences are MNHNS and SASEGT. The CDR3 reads CASRTQGGANYGYTF.

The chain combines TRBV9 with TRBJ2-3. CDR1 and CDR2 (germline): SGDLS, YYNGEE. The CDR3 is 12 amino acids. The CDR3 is CASSFTLDTQYF.

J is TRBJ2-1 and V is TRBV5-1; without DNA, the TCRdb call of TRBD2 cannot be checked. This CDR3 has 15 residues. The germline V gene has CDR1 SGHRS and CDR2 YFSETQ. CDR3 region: CASSALAASSNEQFF.

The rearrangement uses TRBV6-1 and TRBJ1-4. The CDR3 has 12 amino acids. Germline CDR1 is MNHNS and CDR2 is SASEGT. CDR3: CASSWSNEKLFF.

CDR3 sequence reads: CASSPSLSGGTYNEQFF. The chain carries TRBV18 and TRBJ2-1; TCRdb selects TRBD2, and the lack of DNA leaves this call unchecked. The CDR3 length is 17 residues. CDR1 is KGHSH and CDR2 is LQKENI in the germline V gene. Full variable domain (missing parts from reference TRBV18 and TRBJ2-1): NAGVMQNPRHLVRRRGQEARLRCSPMKGHSHVYWYRQLPEEGLKFMVYLQKENIIDESGMPKERFSAEFPKEGPSILRIQQVVRGDSAAYFCASSPSLSGGTYNEQFFGPGTRLTVL.